The 3 T cell receptor beta chains below come from one sample, sequenced in a study of blood T cells in healthy people across ages. Combining a sample-barcoded 5' primer with a J-beta primer mix, a second PCR ran for roughly 6 to 12 cycles. MiXCR, applied by TCRdb to the 5' RACE reads, yields one record per CDR3 protein. Of hundreds of thousands of distinct CDR3 sequences in the sample, 45% to 50% were seen once. Sequenced material: blood. These receptors were obtained from a man aged 25 to 40 in good health.

The J gene is TRBJ2-3, the V gene TRBV6-6, with TRBD2 identical over 8 bases. The germline gives CDR1 MNHNY, CDR2 SVGAGI (reference sequence). The CDR3 is 16 residues long. V was pared by 4 bases and J by 5 bases, with 11 bases of the junction left unmatched. CDR3 bases: TGTGCCAGCAGTTCGCAGCGGGGGAGGGGTCTAGATACGCAGTATTTT. Translated: CASSSQRGRGLDTQYF.

V and J are TRBV3-1 and TRBJ2-7; D gene unclear. The CDR3 is 15 amino acids. Trimming stripped 4 bases from V and 0 bases from J, with 13 bases between. The germline gives CDR1 LGHDT, CDR2 YNNKEL (reference sequence). As DNA, the CDR3 is TGTGCCAGCAGCCCAAGACAAACCGCCTCCTACGAGCAGTACTTC. It translates to CASSPRQTASYEQYF.

The sample holds a few counts of this clonotype. J is TRBJ2-5 and V is TRBV9; tentative D call: TRBD1 (5 bases). Germline V gene lookup returns CDR1 SGDLS and CDR2 YYNGEE. V was shortened by 0 bases and J by 7 bases, with 13 bases between the two germline ends. CDR3 length: 14 amino acids. The CDR3 loop is CASSVGGAVGTQYF. CDR3 bases: TGTGCCAGCAGCGTAGGTGGGGCCGTGGGGACCCAGTACTTC.